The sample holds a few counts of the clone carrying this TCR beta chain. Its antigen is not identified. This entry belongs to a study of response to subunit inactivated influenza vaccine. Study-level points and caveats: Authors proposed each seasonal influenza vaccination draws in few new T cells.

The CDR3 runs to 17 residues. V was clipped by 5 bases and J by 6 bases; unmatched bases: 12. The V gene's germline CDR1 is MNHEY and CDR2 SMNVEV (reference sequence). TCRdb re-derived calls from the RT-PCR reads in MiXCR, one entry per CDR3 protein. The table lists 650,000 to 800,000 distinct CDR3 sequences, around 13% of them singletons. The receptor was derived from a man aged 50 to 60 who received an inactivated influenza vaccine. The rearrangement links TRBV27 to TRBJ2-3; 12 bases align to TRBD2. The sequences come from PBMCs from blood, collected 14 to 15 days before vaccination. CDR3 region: CASSQRLAGVVSDTQYF. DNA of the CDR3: TGTGCCAGCAGTCAAAGACTAGCGGGAGTCGTGTCGGATACGCAGTATTTT.